The sequence of this T cell receptor (beta chain) was determined in a study of blood T cell repertoires in COVID-19. While infection was still active, Seattle patients were enrolled and then followed longitudinally. In the study's own analysis: Reference gene primer amplification yielded estimated nucleated cell counts. Measured with immunoSEQ multiplex PCR; TCRdb has only the in-frame clones, and not every one. V, J and clone size were drawn from that table, and D and trimming were deduced from the DNA. This table has roughly 390,000 clones, around 87% appearing once. Germline CDR1 MNHNS, CDR2 SASEGT. V was pared by 1 base and J by 5 bases, with 6 bases between. This CDR3 spans 14 amino acids.

The material sequenced was peripheral blood. This sequence originates from a woman aged 25 to 39 with COVID-19, enrolled during active disease. This sequence joins TRBV6-1 and TRBJ1-6; D possibly corresponds to TRBD1 (5 bases). Written as DNA, the CDR3 is TGTGCCAGCAGTGAAGGACAGAATAATTCACCCCTCCACTTT. Its translation: CASSEGQNNSPLHF.